This T cell receptor (beta chain) was recovered during a study of control samples from healthy donors and cancer patients (TCRdb year 2020). The protocol used for the library was the immunoSEQ multiplex PCR assay. In TCRdb, the immuneACCESS table is reduced to in-frame sequences with V and J assigned. These tables do not hold every clone; where another copy was compared, an unresolved V gene accounts for under half, and the others remain unexplained. The sample table holds approximately 120,000 clones, of which about nine tenths were seen once. The leading ten clones occupy 8% to 9% of the sample. Remarks on this clone: Its antigen specificity is not known. Per-base qualities were not stored, and no clone one base away is much larger.

This sequence was found in a man between 35 and 55 years old in good health. The specimen was blood.

The CDR3 region reads CASSSSRGAPNEKLFF. The DNA sequence reads TGTGCCAGCAGCTCATCTCGCGGGGCACCTAATGAAAAACTGTTTTTT. The chain was built from TRBV7-2 and TRBJ1-4; perhaps TRBD1 is the D gene, with 5 bases matching. The CDR3 runs 16 amino acids, cysteine and phenylalanine included. The entry retains the CDR3 DNA only, 48 bases that are in frame from base 1. V and J are truncated by 4 bases and 3 bases respectively, leaving an intervening sequence of 15 bases. As encoded in the germline V gene, CDR1 is SGHTA while CDR2 is FQGNSA.